This T cell receptor beta chain was identified during a study of cytomegalovirus exposure and HLA in healthy donors. Study-level points and caveats: In a later analysis, 16,951 TCR beta sequences were associated with HLA alleles at 0.05 false discovery rate.

From germline, CDR1 is SGHRS and CDR2 YFSETQ. V lost 7 bases and J lost 2; bases outside the gene matches: 10. The CDR3 loop spans 15 amino acids. The PCR used 60 Vbeta and 13 Jbeta primers. TCRdb keeps only in-frame clones here, not all; method: immunoSEQ multiplex PCR. The sample has about 96,000 clones, roughly 74% seen once. As concerns this clone: Its specificity is not known.

The J gene is TRBJ2-5, the V gene TRBV5-1, with TRBD1 matching over 8 bases. The clonotype comes from a woman between 65 and 79 years old in good health and CMV-seropositive. The material sequenced was PBMCs. The CDR3 DNA sequence: TGCGCCAGCGGAGCTAAAGGACAGGGTCAAGAGACCCAGTACTTC. This gives the protein CASGAKGQGQETQYF.